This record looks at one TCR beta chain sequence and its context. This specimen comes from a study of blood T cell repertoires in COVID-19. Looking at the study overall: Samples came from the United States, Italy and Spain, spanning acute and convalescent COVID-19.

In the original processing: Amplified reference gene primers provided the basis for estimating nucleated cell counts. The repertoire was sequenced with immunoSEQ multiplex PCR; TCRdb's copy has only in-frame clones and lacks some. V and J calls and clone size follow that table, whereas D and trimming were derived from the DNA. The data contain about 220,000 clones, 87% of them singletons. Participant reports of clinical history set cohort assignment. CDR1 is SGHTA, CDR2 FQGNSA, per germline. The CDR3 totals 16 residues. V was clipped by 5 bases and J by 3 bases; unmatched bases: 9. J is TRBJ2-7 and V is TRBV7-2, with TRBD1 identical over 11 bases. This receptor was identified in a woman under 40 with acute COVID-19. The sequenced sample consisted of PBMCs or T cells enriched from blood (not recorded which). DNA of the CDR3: TGTGCCAGCAGCGCGAGGACAGGGGGCGAGAACTACGAGCAGTACTTC. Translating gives CASSARTGGENYEQYF. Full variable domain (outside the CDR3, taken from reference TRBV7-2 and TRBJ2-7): GAGVSQSPSNKVTEKGKDVELRCDPISGHTALYWYRQSLGQGLEFLIYFQGNSAPDKSGLPSDRFSAERTGGSVSTLTIQRTQQEDSAVYLCASSARTGGENYEQYFGPGTRLTVT.